This T cell receptor (beta chain) originates from a study of blood T cells in healthy people across ages. The authors ran a second PCR of 7 to 11 cycles using a sample-barcoded 5' primer and a J-beta primer mix. TCRdb recomputed calls from the 5' RACE reads with MiXCR, one row per CDR3 protein. This sample has around 850,000 distinct CDR3 sequences; around 36% occur once, and the top ten carry over 10%. The CDR3 length is 15 residues. V shed 2 bases and J 4 bases; nucleotides not matched to a gene: 5. The V gene's germline CDR1 is SGHRS and CDR2 YFSETQ. V usage is TRBV5-1 and J usage is TRBJ2-5; 10 bases are shared with TRBD2. The clonotype was recovered from a man younger than 35 in good health. The sequencing sample was made of blood. The DNA for the CDR3 is TGCGCCAGCAGCTTCGTAGCGGGGGGCCGAGAGACCCAGTACTTC. It encodes CASSFVAGGRETQYF.